The clone carrying this T cell receptor beta chain occurred many times. Its antigen remains unknown. The data were obtained in a study of T-cell memory formation after mild COVID-19. About the study: TCR clusters were mostly confined to one donor each. Study results and limitations: Clones that contracted from day 15 to 85 had balanced CD4/CD8; later expanders were CD4+ biased. Memory cells collected pre-infection included some clones that later responded, suggesting cross-reactive memory joined.

From 5'RACE with constant-segment primers came TCR alpha and TCR beta cDNA libraries that carried sample barcodes and UMIs. TCRdb used MiXCR to reprocess the 5' RACE reads, holding one entry per CDR3 protein. The sample carries some 490,000 distinct CDR3 sequences, 15% to 20% recorded once. Trimming pared 8 bases from V and 0 bases from J, leaving 13 bases between. The CDR3 consists of 14 residues. The germline V gene has CDR1 KGHSH and CDR2 LQKENI. The V and J genes are TRBV18 and TRBJ2-5; D might be TRBD1 (6 bases). The TCR sequence derives from an adult woman who had mild COVID-19 (a few samples of this study predate the infection). Cell type and time point are not known. The specimen sequenced was PBMCs or a T cell subset sorted from them (not recorded which). CDR3 in DNA: TGTGCCAGCAGTCCCGGGACATACCAAGAGACCCAGTACTTC. This gives the protein CASSPGTYQETQYF.